These 15 T cell receptor beta chains were all obtained from the same sample, sequenced in a study of spatial heterogeneity in lung cancer. Each CDR3 protein gets one entry after TCRdb re-called the 5' RACE reads with MiXCR. The data contain approximately 13,000 distinct CDR3 sequences, just over 5% of them seen just once; the ten biggest clones take up about 23%. Time point indicated: sample taken at primary tumor resection. Whole-study results and caveats: Intratumoral expanded alpha and beta TCR counts were found to track tumor mutation counts.

Their antigens are not known. The material sequenced was lung tumor tissue, taken at surgery. These receptor sequences come from a male donor with early-stage non-small cell lung cancer.

A remark on this clonotype: This beta chain represents an off-target read in a library built for alpha chains; its size is of limited meaning. The chain uses TRBV20-1 and TRBJ1-3; D is perhaps TRBD1 (6 bases). With 2 bases removed from V and 0 bases from J, the gap between germline ends came to 20 bases. Germline V gene lookup returns CDR1 DFQATT and CDR2 SNEGSKA (reference sequence). This CDR3 has 18 residues. Here the CDR3 DNA reads TGCAGTGCTAGACGCCCCCCGGGACACTTCAGCTCTGGAAACACCATATATTTT. It specifies CSARRPPGHFSSGNTIYF.

Ten or more counts support this clonotype. Within a library made for alpha chains, this beta chain is off target, and its count is uninformative. V usage is TRBV24-1 and J usage is TRBJ2-1, with 7 bases fitting TRBD1. CDR3 length equals 17 residues. Germline V gene data show CDR1 as KGHDR and CDR2 as SFDVKD. V trimming: 5 bases; J trimming: 8 bases; junction bases outside the gene matches: 17. CDR3 nucleotide sequence: TGTGCCACCAGTGGAGATAGAGGGGGCGGTTTGGGCGATGAGCAGTTCTTC. Translated: CATSGDRGGGLGDEQFF.

This clonotype appeared many times. This beta chain lies outside the target of a library built for alpha chains; its clone size means little. The genes are TRBV7-2 and TRBJ2-1; TRBD2 agrees at 10 bases. The CDR3 is 18 residues long. The germline V gene encodes CDR1 SGHTA and CDR2 FQGNSA. Trimming cost V 5 bases and J 8 bases; bases outside gene matches: 18. CDR3 loop: CASSLLPGSGGALYEQFF. The CDR3 DNA sequence: TGTGCCAGCAGCCTCCTCCCGGGGAGCGGGGGGGCTTTGTATGAGCAGTTCTTC.

This clonotype was recorded many times. With the library built for alpha chains, this beta chain is off target and its frequency is not meaningful. This sequence joins TRBV6-5 and TRBJ2-3; 11 bases align to TRBD2. The CDR3 is made up of 15 amino acids. Losses at the gene ends were 6 bases for V and 8 bases for J; bases not matched to a gene: 10. The germline V gene encodes CDR1 MNHEY and CDR2 SVGAGI. The CDR3 DNA follows: TGTGCCAGCAGGCCCCTAGCGGGGGGTTCGGGTACGCAGTATTTT. It yields the protein CASRPLAGGSGTQYF.

In this sample, this clonotype turned up many times. This beta chain is off target for a library built for alpha chains, so its abundance means little. This chain links TRBV24-1 with TRBJ1-1, with no clear D. The CDR3 has 16 residues. Per the germline V gene, CDR1 is KGHDR and CDR2 is SFDVKD. The V gene lost 4 bases and the J gene lost 6 bases, with 20 bases spanning the gap. For the CDR3, the DNA is TGTGCCACCAGTGACTCAGACCGGGCGTCTGGCGCTGAAGCTTTCTTT. It encodes CATSDSDRASGAEAFF.

There are many counts of this clonotype. Because this beta chain is a stray read in a library intended to capture alpha chains, its abundance should not be given much weight. CDR3 sequence (DNA): TGTGCCAGCACCAGGGCTACTGGGGCCAACGTCCTGACTTTC. Translation gives CASTRATGANVLTF. The rearrangement uses TRBV7-2 and TRBJ2-6, with a possible D match to TRBD1 (5 bases). CDR3 size: 14 residues. Trimming left V 7 bases short and J 2 bases short, with 9 bases between. Germline values: CDR1 SGHTA, CDR2 FQGNSA. Supplemented by reference TRBV7-2 and TRBJ2-6, the full variable domain reads GAGVSQSPSNKVTEKGKDVELRCDPISGHTALYWYRQSLGQGLEFLIYFQGNSAPDKSGLPSDRFSAERTGGSVSTLTIQRTQQEDSAVYLCASTRATGANVLTFGAGSRLTVL.

This clonotype was picked up many times. The library was prepared for alpha chains; this beta chain is a stray read, so its frequency means little. The genes are TRBV20-1 and TRBJ1-5, with 8 nucleotides matching TRBD1. Trimming at V came to 5 bases and at J to 2 bases, leaving 2 bases not matched to a gene. Germline assignment: CDR1 DFQATT and CDR2 SNEGSKA (reference sequence). CDR3 length: 13 amino acids. In nucleotides, the CDR3 is TGCAGTGCTTCGGACAGGGGCAATCAGCCCCAGCATTTT. Its protein is CSASDRGNQPQHF.

This clonotype was recorded many times. The size of this beta chain means little, since it is a stray read in a library made for alpha chains. The CDR3 is CASKRGGQNTYEQYF. CDR3 in DNA: TGTGCCAGTAAAAGGGGAGGACAGAATACCTACGAGCAGTACTTC. The chain couples TRBV19 to TRBJ2-7; D may match TRBD1 or TRBD2 (6 bases each). The germline CDR1 and CDR2 sequences are LNHDA and SQIVND (reference sequence). V lost 7 bases to trimming and J lost 2 bases, with 18 bases between them. The length of the CDR3 is 15 residues.

This clonotype was counted ten times or more. This beta chain turned up in a library designed for alpha chains; as an off-target read, its abundance says little. The J gene is TRBJ2-3, the V gene TRBV4-3, with 8 bases that match TRBD2. Germline V CDR1 and CDR2: LGHNA, YSLEER. This CDR3 contains 17 residues. Germline trimming cut 3 bases from V and 4 bases from J; bases unmatched to any gene: 12. DNA of the CDR3: TGCGCCAGCAGCCACCTCGCCGGGACTAGAAGGGCAGATACGCAGTATTTT. Translation gives CASSHLAGTRRADTQYF.

This clonotype was seen repeatedly, ten times or more. This beta chain lies outside the target of a library built for alpha chains; its clone size means little. CDR3 sequence: CASSRNGEGSEKLFF. In DNA, the CDR3 is TGTGCCAGCAGCCGCAACGGGGAAGGGAGTGAAAAACTGTTTTTT. The genes are TRBV7-9 and TRBJ1-4; no definite D call. This CDR3 is built from 15 residues. V lost 5 bases and J 7 bases, leaving 17 bases between the germline ends. Per germline, CDR1 SEHNR and CDR2 FQNEAQ (reference sequence). Combining the CDR3 with reference TRBV7-9 and TRBJ1-4 gives the whole variable domain DTGVSQNPRHKITKRGQNVTFRCDPISEHNRLYWYRQTLGQGPEFLTYFQNEAQLEKSRLLSDRFSAERPKGSFSTLEIQRTEQGDSAMYLCASSRNGEGSEKLFFGSGTQLSVL.

This clonotype counts as medium-sized. This beta chain is off target for a library built for alpha chains, so its abundance means little. The rearrangement joins TRBV7-2 to TRBJ1-5, with D hard to call. Germline V gene lookup returns CDR1 SGHTA and CDR2 FQGNSA. This CDR3 spans 13 amino acids. V was pared by 0 bases and J by 7 bases, with 7 bases between. The CDR3: CASSLALYQPQHF. CDR3 DNA: TGTGCCAGCAGCTTAGCGCTTTACCAGCCCCAGCATTTT.

This clonotype was observed many times. Since the library was made to target alpha chains, this beta chain is a stray read and its abundance is not meaningful. The chain employs TRBV12-3 or TRBV12-4 and TRBJ1-1; TRBD1 might be the D (5 bases). Between the trimmed V and J ends, which lost 4 bases and 0 bases, there was a span of 6 bases. CDR3 length: 13 amino acids. The CDR3 region is CASSWGVNTEAFF. The CDR3 coding sequence is TGTGCCAGCAGTTGGGGGGTGAACACTGAAGCTTTCTTT.

This clonotype was seen many times. Found in a library prepared for alpha chains, this beta chain is an off-target read, and its abundance has little meaning. The rearrangement uses TRBV6-2 or TRBV6-3 and TRBJ2-2; D unclear. V was trimmed by 6 bases and J by 10 bases, leaving 12 bases between them. The V gene's germline CDR1 is MNHEY and CDR2 SVGEGT. This CDR3 is 12 amino acids long. CDR3 DNA sequence: TGTGCCAGCAGATTTAAAAGGGAGGAGCTGTTTTTT. It codes for CASRFKREELFF.

Concerning this clonotype: This beta chain is a stray sequence in a library constructed for alpha chains; its clone size is not meaningful. The J gene is TRBJ2-3, the V gene TRBV7-2; TRBD2 aligns across 8 bases. CDR1 and CDR2 (germline): SGHTA, FQGNSA. This CDR3 is built from 16 residues. V was pared by 4 bases and J by 0 bases, with 6 bases of the junction left unmatched. As DNA, the CDR3 is TGTGCCAGCAGCTCCACTAGCGGATTTAGCACAGATACGCAGTATTTT. Protein sequence: CASSSTSGFSTDTQYF.

This clonotype has a handful of counts. This beta chain is a stray sequence in a library constructed for alpha chains; its clone size is not meaningful. This rearrangement joins TRBV7-9 to TRBJ2-6, with unresolved D. Trimming shortened V by 5 bases and J by 3 bases, and 29 bases separated the two germline ends. The germline V gene encodes CDR1 SEHNR and CDR2 FQNEAQ (reference sequence). This CDR3 spans 21 amino acids. For the CDR3, the DNA is TGTGCCAGCAGCGCCCCGGCTGTAGCAGGATCCGTAGGGTATGGGGCCAACGTCCTGACTTTC. This gives the protein CASSAPAVAGSVGYGANVLTF.